This entry lists 30 T cell receptor beta chains sequenced from one sample in a study of blood T cell repertoires in COVID-19. Profiling relied on immunoSEQ multiplex PCR, and the TCRdb table lists in-frame clones only, not all of them. The table lists about 110,000 clones, around 89% of them singletons. The source material was peripheral blood. The receptors shown here come from a woman aged 45 to 65 with acute or convalescent COVID-19.

V is TRBV27 and J is TRBJ2-7; 9 bases agree with TRBD2. CDR3 length: 11 residues. The J segment lost 9 bases and the V segment lost 8 bases, leaving 5 bases of the junction unmatched. Germline V lookup: CDR1 MNHEY, CDR2 SMNVEV (reference sequence). As DNA, the CDR3 is TGTGCCAGCGGGGTTAGCGGGGGGCAGTACTTC. Residues: CASGVSGGQYF.

This clone appeared once. CDR3 sequence: CASSDRGSRSYEQYF. DNA for the CDR3: TGTGCCAGCAGTGACAGGGGAAGTCGCTCCTACGAGCAGTACTTC. The chain uses TRBV28 and TRBJ2-7, with 8 positions matching TRBD1. Losses at the gene ends were 5 bases for V and 0 bases for J; bases not matched to a gene: 6. Germline CDR1 and CDR2: MDHEN and SYDVKM. There are 15 residues in the CDR3.

V is TRBV25-1 and J is TRBJ2-7; D perhaps matches TRBD1 (5 bases). V lost 8 bases, J lost 3 bases, and 5 bases lay in between. The CDR3 runs 10 residues. Germline assignment: CDR1 MGHDK and CDR2 SYGVNS. In nucleotides, the CDR3 is TGTGCCAGCGGACACTACGAGCAGTACTTC. It codes for CASGHYEQYF.

The J gene is TRBJ1-5, the V gene TRBV5-8, with D maybe TRBD1 (5 bases). Germline CDR1 reads SGHTS; CDR2 reads YDEGEE. V lost 5 bases and J 0 bases, leaving 12 bases between the germline ends. The CDR3 is made up of 15 amino acids. The CDR3 is CASRGGVYSNQPQHF. DNA for the CDR3: TGTGCCAGCAGGGGAGGGGTTTATAGCAATCAGCCCCAGCATTTT.

V usage is TRBV19 and J usage is TRBJ2-7; TRBD2 matches 7 bases. CDR1 LNHDA and CDR2 SQIVND come from the germline V gene (reference sequence). V was clipped by 6 bases and J by 6 bases; unmatched bases: 5. The CDR3 totals 12 residues. For the CDR3, the DNA is TGTGCCAGTAGCCCTACGGGGGGCGAGCAGTACTTC. This translates into CASSPTGGEQYF.

The rearrangement joins TRBV10-3 to TRBJ1-1; TRBD1 aligns across 7 bases. J gave up 7 bases and V 0 bases, and 2 bases lay outside the gene matches. The CDR3 covers 13 residues. The germline CDR1 and CDR2 sequences are ENHRY and SYGVKD. The CDR3 reads CAISESRQGEAFF. The DNA for the CDR3 is TGTGCCATCAGTGAGTCCCGACAGGGTGAAGCTTTCTTT.

The V call is TRBV5-1, the J call TRBJ2-5; 15 bases match TRBD2. V gave up 4 bases and J gave up 4 bases; unmatched junction bases: 2. Germline CDR1 is SGHRS and CDR2 is YFSETQ. This CDR3 region has 15 residues. The CDR3 spells CASSPGLAGGETQYF. CDR3 nucleotide sequence: TGCGCCAGCAGCCCGGGACTAGCGGGAGGAGAGACCCAGTACTTC.

The rearrangement links TRBV6-6 to TRBJ2-3; D gene ambiguous. V was clipped by 2 bases and J by 0 bases, with 9 bases between them. The CDR3 covers 15 residues. Germline CDR1 is MNHNY and CDR2 is SVGAGI (reference sequence). The CDR3 reads CASSYPLGSTDTQYF. CDR3 bases: TGTGCCAGCAGTTACCCCCTCGGGAGCACAGATACGCAGTATTTT.

This clone was counted a single time. The J gene is TRBJ1-1, the V gene TRBV6-2 or TRBV6-3; 9 bases align to TRBD1. This CDR3 comprises 15 residues. CDR1 MNHEY and CDR2 SVGEGT come from the germline V gene. V was pared by 6 bases and J by 4 bases, with 9 bases of the junction left unmatched. The chain's CDR3 is CASSRPGTGSTEAFF. The CDR3 DNA is TGTGCCAGCAGCCGACCCGGGACAGGGAGCACTGAAGCTTTCTTT.

This sequence joins TRBV24-1 and TRBJ2-1; the match to TRBD2 covers 8 bases. The germline gives CDR1 KGHDR, CDR2 SFDVKD. CDR3 length: 19 amino acids. With 1 base clipped from V and 7 bases from J, the junction kept 17 bases outside the gene matches. The CDR3, as DNA: TGTGCCACCAGTGATTTTTCCCCCATTGGGAGCGGGAGCAGAAATGAGCAGTTCTTC. Amino acids: CATSDFSPIGSGSRNEQFF.

V is TRBV4-2 and J is TRBJ2-3, with 9 bases identical to TRBD2. The CDR3 has 17 amino acids. The junction had 9 bases not matched to a gene; V was cut back by 3 bases and J by 2 bases. Per germline, CDR1 LGHNA and CDR2 YNFKEQ. The CDR3 nucleotides read TGTGCCAGCAGCCAGCGACTAGCGGAGGGTAACACAGATACGCAGTATTTT. This translates into CASSQRLAEGNTDTQYF.

The V call is TRBV19, the J call TRBJ2-7, with 11 bases that match TRBD2. Trimming at V came to 10 bases and at J to 4 bases, leaving 6 bases not matched to a gene. Germline lookup yields CDR1 LNHDA and CDR2 SQIVND (reference sequence). The CDR3 loop spans 13 amino acids. The chain's CDR3 is CATTGTSGYEQYF. Here the CDR3 DNA reads TGTGCCACAACAGGGACTAGCGGTTACGAGCAGTACTTC.

The chain is built from TRBV24-1 and TRBJ1-2; 7 bases are shared with TRBD1. The CDR3 is 15 amino acids. Trimming took 5 bases from V and 4 from J; bases not matched to a gene: 9. CDR1 and CDR2 from the germline V gene are KGHDR and SFDVKD. The CDR3 here is CATSASDRIFYGYTF. The CDR3 nucleotides read TGTGCCACCAGTGCCTCGGACAGGATCTTCTATGGCTACACCTTC.

The V and J genes are TRBV2 and TRBJ1-3; D unresolved. This CDR3 comprises 15 residues. V lost 2 bases, J lost 0 bases, and 8 bases lay in between. Germline CDR1 SNHLY, CDR2 FYNNEI. The CDR3 DNA reads TGTGCCAGCAGTGAACCTCGTTTCTCTGGAAACACCATATATTTT. Residues: CASSEPRFSGNTIYF.

The gene calls are TRBV2 and TRBJ2-7, with D maybe TRBD1 (6 bases). The CDR3 has 14 residues. Germline lookup yields CDR1 SNHLY and CDR2 FYNNEI. V was shortened by 6 bases and J by 2 bases, with 14 bases between the two germline ends. The CDR3 DNA reads TGTGCCAGCAGGGGGGCCTGGGCCACCTACGAGCAGTACTTC. This sequence encodes CASRGAWATYEQYF.

J is TRBJ2-1 and V is TRBV19; possible D gene TRBD2, 6 bases. This CDR3 comprises 17 residues. V was pared by 5 bases and J by 5 bases, with 22 bases between. The germline CDR1 and CDR2 sequences are LNHDA and SQIVND (reference sequence). The CDR3 DNA is TGTGCCAGTAGTCCGACGAGGGGCGGGACCCAAAACAATGAGCAGTTCTTC. It is translated as CASSPTRGGTQNNEQFF.

This sequence joins TRBV18 and TRBJ1-3; a weak D match, TRBD1 (6 bases). The CDR3 has 14 amino acids. Germline V gene data show CDR1 as KGHSH and CDR2 as LQKENI. Trimming left V 6 bases short and J 0 bases short, with 9 bases between. The CDR3 DNA is TGTGCCAGCTCGGACAGTCACTCTGGAAACACCATATATTTT. Protein product: CASSDSHSGNTIYF.

V usage is TRBV30 and J usage is TRBJ1-5; the D gene is possibly TRBD1 (6 bases). Germline CDR1 reads GTSNPN; CDR2 reads SVGIG (reference sequence). V was cut by 2 bases and J by 2 bases, with 13 bases left in between. This CDR3 has 15 amino acids. CDR3 residues: CAWSMGGGGNQPQHF. CDR3 nucleotide sequence: TGTGCCTGGAGTATGGGAGGGGGAGGCAATCAGCCCCAGCATTTT.

J is TRBJ1-2 and V is TRBV7-9; 9 positions agree with TRBD1. This CDR3 comprises 15 residues. The ends lost 5 bases at V and 4 bases at J; junction bases unmatched: 8. In germline, CDR1 is SEHNR, CDR2 FQNEAQ (reference sequence). CDR3 bases: TGTGCCAGCAGCCCCGGGGACAGGGCGAGCTATGGCTACACCTTC. Translated: CASSPGDRASYGYTF.

The rearrangement joins TRBV4-1 to TRBJ2-1; D remains unclear. Germline-derived CDR1 and CDR2 are MGHRA and YSYEKL. The CDR3 is made up of 14 amino acids. V lost 0 bases and J 9 bases, leaving 12 bases between the germline ends. CDR3 in amino acids: CASSQDPTTREQFF. Written as DNA, the CDR3 is TGCGCCAGCAGCCAAGACCCAACTACTCGTGAGCAGTTCTTC.

V and J are TRBV2 and TRBJ1-2; 7 bases are shared with TRBD1. The J segment lost 8 bases and the V segment lost 3 bases, leaving 6 bases of the junction unmatched. The CDR3 runs to 13 residues. Germline V gene lookup returns CDR1 SNHLY and CDR2 FYNNEI. The CDR3 protein is CASSEGQLLGYTF. In nucleotides, the CDR3 is TGTGCCAGCAGTGAGGGACAGCTTTTGGGCTACACCTTC.

The chain is built from TRBV5-1 and TRBJ2-5; maybe TRBD2 (6 bases). The CDR3 contains 14 residues. Trimming took 2 bases from V and 3 from J, leaving 11 bases between them. The germline gives CDR1 SGHRS, CDR2 YFSETQ. The CDR3 region is CASSFGGTKETQYF. In DNA, the CDR3 is TGCGCCAGCAGCTTTGGCGGGACCAAAGAGACCCAGTACTTC.

This chain joins TRBV18 and TRBJ2-7, with 8 bases aligning to TRBD1. This CDR3 is 13 amino acids long. The J segment lost 8 bases and the V segment lost 3 bases, leaving 6 bases of the junction unmatched. The V gene's germline CDR1 is KGHSH and CDR2 LQKENI. The chain's CDR3 is CASSPGQGRQQYF. The CDR3 DNA reads as TGTGCCAGCTCACCCGGACAGGGTAGGCAGCAGTACTTC.

The V and J genes are TRBV7-9 and TRBJ1-6; D may be TRBD1 (5 bases). From germline, CDR1 is SEHNR and CDR2 FQNEAQ (reference sequence). The CDR3 covers 17 residues. The V gene lost 4 bases and the J gene lost 0 bases, with 13 bases spanning the gap. DNA for the CDR3: TGTGCCAGCAGCTCACGGGGGGGGAGCTCCTATAATTCACCCCTCCACTTT. Translation: CASSSRGGSSYNSPLHF.

The chain carries TRBV30 and TRBJ2-1, with TRBD1 identical over 9 bases. CDR1 and CDR2 from the germline V gene are GTSNPN and SVGIG (reference sequence). J lost 9 bases, V lost 1 base, and 10 bases had no gene match. This CDR3 is built from 15 residues. In DNA form, the CDR3 reads TGTGCCTGGAGTGCGCTAGGACAGGGGAACGGTGAGCAGTTCTTC. Translation gives CAWSALGQGNGEQFF.

The chain carries TRBV18 and TRBJ2-7; 7 bases agree with TRBD2. Germline V gene sequence: CDR1 KGHSH, CDR2 LQKENI. The CDR3 has 18 residues. The V segment lost 4 bases and the J segment 3 bases; nucleotides outside the gene matches: 18. The CDR3 reads CASSRPQGRGLRGYEQYF. The CDR3 DNA is TGTGCCAGCTCACGACCGCAGGGACGGGGACTACGGGGCTACGAGCAGTACTTC.

The genes are TRBV7-2 and TRBJ2-1; tentative D call: TRBD1 (5 bases). The V gene's germline CDR1 is SGHTA and CDR2 FQGNSA. With 5 bases removed from V and 1 base from J, the gap between germline ends came to 9 bases. The CDR3 consists of 14 residues. DNA for the CDR3: TGTGCCAGCAGCCCCCAGGGTTCCTACAATGAGCAGTTCTTC. Its protein product is CASSPQGSYNEQFF.

The chain uses TRBV6-2 or TRBV6-3 and TRBJ2-7; D might be TRBD1 (6 bases). Germline V gene lookup returns CDR1 MNHEY and CDR2 SVGEGT. Trimming pared 6 bases from V and 2 bases from J, leaving 14 bases between. The CDR3 extends over 14 amino acids. The CDR3 bases are TGTGCCAGCAGCCCTACAGGGACCCCCTACGAGCAGTACTTC. It specifies CASSPTGTPYEQYF.

The CDR3 region is CATSRDGGKETQYF. The CDR3 DNA is TGTGCCACCAGCAGAGATGGGGGGAAGGAGACCCAGTACTTC. The chain employs TRBV15 and TRBJ2-5; TRBD2 is a possible D gene (6 bases). Germline V gives CDR1 LNHNV, CDR2 YYDKDF (reference sequence). The V and J ends lost 0 bases and 5 bases respectively, with 10 bases between them. CDR3 length: 14 residues.

This chain joins TRBV19 and TRBJ2-7; 10 positions match TRBD2. V lost 10 bases to trimming and J lost 0 bases; unmatched junction nucleotides: 6. The CDR3 consists of 14 residues. Germline CDR1 LNHDA, CDR2 SQIVND (reference sequence). The CDR3 DNA reads TGTGCCACCCGGACTAGCGGACTCTCCTACGAGCAGTACTTC. It encodes CATRTSGLSYEQYF. The full variable domain, completed using reference TRBV19 and TRBJ2-7, is DGGITQSPKYLFRKEGQNVTLSCEQNLNHDAMYWYRQDPGQGLRLIYYSQIVNDFQKGDIAEGYSVSREKKESFPLTVTSAQKNPTAFYLCATRTSGLSYEQYFGPGTRLTVT.